The rows below give T cell receptor beta chains drawn from one sample of a study of blood T cells in healthy people across ages. TCRdb itself ran the 5' RACE reads through MiXCR, one entry per CDR3 protein. The sample carries about 970,000 distinct CDR3 sequences, roughly 50% recorded once. Sequenced: blood. The receptors come from a woman in her fifties or sixties in good health. Both conserved end residues are part of each CDR3. D genes are given only for firm matches. Only some rows state a clone size, as once, few, many or a class for expanded clones.

V gene: TRBV7-2; clone size: few; J gene: TRBJ1-2; D gene: TRBD1; CDR3 protein: CASSPQGLSLANYGYTF; CDR3 DNA: TGTGCCAGCAGCCCACAGGGGCTATCATTAGCTAACTATGGCTACACCTTC
V gene: TRBV6-2/TRBV6-3; clone size: -; J gene: TRBJ1-5; D gene: -; CDR3 protein: CASSFRRGSDSNQPQHF; CDR3 DNA: TGTGCCAGCAGTTTCAGAAGGGGGTCGGATAGCAATCAGCCCCAGCATTTT
V gene: TRBV21-1; clone size: once; J gene: TRBJ2-2; D gene: -; CDR3 protein: CASSKVGGSGNTGELFF; CDR3 DNA: TGTGCCAGCAGCAAAGTCGGGGGTAGCGGGAACACCGGGGAGCTGTTTTTT
V gene: TRBV7-9; clone size: -; J gene: TRBJ2-3; D gene: TRBD2; CDR3 protein: CASSYSGRSDTQYF; CDR3 DNA: TGTGCCAGCAGCTATAGCGGGAGATCAGATACGCAGTATTTT
V gene: TRBV5-1; clone size: -; J gene: TRBJ2-7; D gene: -; CDR3 protein: CASSSEGSVAYEQYF; CDR3 DNA: TGCGCCAGCAGCTCCGAGGGCAGCGTAGCCTACGAGCAGTACTTC
V gene: TRBV29-1; clone size: -; J gene: TRBJ2-7; D gene: -; CDR3 protein: CSARSRESYEQYF; CDR3 DNA: TGCAGCGCGAGGAGTCGCGAATCCTACGAGCAGTACTTC
V gene: TRBV7-7; clone size: few; J gene: TRBJ2-3; D gene: -; CDR3 protein: CASSPRLAETNTDTQYF; CDR3 DNA: TGTGCCAGCAGCCCTCGGTTAGCGGAGACGAACACAGATACGCAGTATTTT
V gene: TRBV7-7; clone size: -; J gene: TRBJ2-3; D gene: TRBD2; CDR3 protein: CASSVSLAEDTQYF; CDR3 DNA: TGTGCCAGCAGCGTCAGCCTAGCGGAAGATACGCAGTATTTT
V gene: TRBV28; clone size: -; J gene: TRBJ2-1; D gene: TRBD1; CDR3 protein: CASSFGTGFNEQFF; CDR3 DNA: TGTGCCAGCAGTTTTGGGACAGGCTTCAATGAGCAGTTCTTC
V gene: TRBV5-1; clone size: -; J gene: TRBJ1-3; D gene: -; CDR3 protein: CATHEWTGNTIYF; CDR3 DNA: TGCGCCACCCACGAATGGACTGGAAACACCATATATTTT
V gene: TRBV5-1; clone size: -; J gene: TRBJ2-1; D gene: -; CDR3 protein: CASSLDPTYNEQFF; CDR3 DNA: TGCGCCAGCAGCTTGGACCCTACATACAATGAGCAGTTCTTC
V gene: TRBV15; clone size: few; J gene: TRBJ2-7; D gene: -; CDR3 protein: CATSRDGIEQYF; CDR3 DNA: TGTGCCACCAGCAGAGATGGGATTGAGCAGTACTTC
V gene: TRBV4-1; clone size: -; J gene: TRBJ1-4; D gene: -; CDR3 protein: CASSQDWGLRNEKLFF; CDR3 DNA: TGCGCCAGCAGCCAAGACTGGGGACTGAGAAACGAAAAACTGTTTTTT
V gene: TRBV7-9; clone size: -; J gene: TRBJ2-3; D gene: -; CDR3 protein: CASSLVSIREGSDTQYF; CDR3 DNA: TGTGCCAGCAGCTTAGTTTCTATTCGAGAGGGATCAGATACGCAGTATTTT
V gene: TRBV28; clone size: once; J gene: TRBJ2-1; D gene: TRBD2; CDR3 protein: CASSPPIGTSGRAYNEQFF; CDR3 DNA: TGTGCCAGCAGCCCTCCCATCGGGACTAGCGGGAGGGCCTACAATGAGCAGTTCTTC
V gene: TRBV7-8; clone size: -; J gene: TRBJ2-4; D gene: TRBD2; CDR3 protein: CATSLLAGGPELAKNIQYF; CDR3 DNA: TGTGCCACCAGCTTATTAGCGGGAGGGCCGGAATTAGCCAAAAACATTCAGTACTTC
V gene: TRBV7-8; clone size: -; J gene: TRBJ2-1; D gene: -; CDR3 protein: CASSYPGGSYNERFF; CDR3 DNA: TGTGCCAGCAGCTACCCAGGGGGGTCCTACAATGAGCGGTTCTTC
V gene: TRBV20-1; clone size: once; J gene: TRBJ2-1; D gene: -; CDR3 protein: CSAKVRTHNEQFF; CDR3 DNA: TGCAGTGCTAAAGTAAGGACCCACAATGAGCAGTTCTTC
V gene: TRBV4-3; clone size: few; J gene: TRBJ2-7; D gene: TRBD2; CDR3 protein: CASSQGPREYEQYF; CDR3 DNA: TGCGCCAGCAGCCAAGGGCCGCGGGAGTACGAGCAGTACTTC
V gene: TRBV27; clone size: -; J gene: TRBJ2-4; D gene: -; CDR3 protein: CASRPGSGLGLVQYF; CDR3 DNA: TGTGCCAGCAGGCCGGGATCAGGGTTGGGGCTGGTTCAGTACTTC
V gene: TRBV4-2; clone size: -; J gene: TRBJ2-3; D gene: TRBD2; CDR3 protein: CASSLGRAGGYQDTQYF; CDR3 DNA: TGTGCCAGCAGCCTAGGTAGGGCGGGAGGGTACCAAGATACGCAGTATTTT
V gene: TRBV28; clone size: few; J gene: TRBJ1-4; D gene: TRBD1; CDR3 protein: CASSSPGQGRGEKLFF; CDR3 DNA: TGTGCCAGCAGTTCCCCCGGACAGGGGAGAGGTGAAAAACTGTTTTTT
V gene: TRBV27; clone size: -; J gene: TRBJ2-7; D gene: TRBD2; CDR3 protein: CASSKGLAASSNEQYF; CDR3 DNA: TGTGCCAGCAGTAAGGGACTAGCCGCGTCATCCAATGAGCAGTACTTC
V gene: TRBV20-1; clone size: few; J gene: TRBJ2-5; D gene: -; CDR3 protein: CSARRGDGVNEQYF; CDR3 DNA: TGCAGTGCTAGAAGAGGGGACGGCGTCAATGAGCAGTACTTC
V gene: TRBV27; clone size: many; J gene: TRBJ2-7; D gene: -; CDR3 protein: CASSLRGDSTYEQYF; CDR3 DNA: TGTGCCAGCAGTTTAAGAGGCGACTCAACCTACGAGCAGTACTTC
V gene: TRBV7-2; clone size: -; J gene: TRBJ1-1; D gene: -; CDR3 protein: CASSRPLGNTEAFF; CDR3 DNA: TGTGCCAGCAGCCGACCTCTGGGGAACACTGAAGCTTTCTTT
V gene: TRBV9; clone size: -; J gene: TRBJ2-5; D gene: -; CDR3 protein: CASSPRGSDLYNEQYF; CDR3 DNA: TGTGCCAGCAGCCCCCGAGGTAGCGACCTCTACAATGAGCAGTACTTC
V gene: TRBV7-6; clone size: -; J gene: TRBJ2-1; D gene: TRBD1; CDR3 protein: CASSTWTGGSEQFF; CDR3 DNA: TGTGCCAGCAGCACCTGGACAGGGGGATCTGAGCAGTTCTTC
V gene: TRBV30; clone size: -; J gene: TRBJ1-4; D gene: -; CDR3 protein: CAWRDTGLGEKLFF; CDR3 DNA: TGTGCCTGGAGAGATACAGGGTTAGGGGAAAAACTGTTTTTT
V gene: TRBV6-6; clone size: -; J gene: TRBJ2-5; D gene: TRBD1; CDR3 protein: CATERTGGRQETQYF; CDR3 DNA: TGTGCCACCGAGAGGACAGGAGGCCGACAAGAGACCCAGTACTTC
V gene: TRBV7-2; clone size: -; J gene: TRBJ2-3; D gene: -; CDR3 protein: CASSSRKEAPDTQYF; CDR3 DNA: TGTGCCAGCAGCAGCAGGAAGGAAGCCCCAGATACGCAGTATTTT
V gene: TRBV6-4; clone size: -; J gene: TRBJ1-2; D gene: -; CDR3 protein: CASSTFQGSGYTF; CDR3 DNA: TGTGCCAGCAGTACCTTCCAGGGTAGTGGCTACACCTTC
V gene: TRBV20-1; clone size: -; J gene: TRBJ2-1; D gene: TRBD2; CDR3 protein: CSASRLAGVSNEQFF; CDR3 DNA: TGCAGTGCTAGCCGCCTAGCGGGAGTCTCCAATGAGCAGTTCTTC
V gene: TRBV4-1; clone size: -; J gene: TRBJ1-1; D gene: TRBD1; CDR3 protein: CASSQGTGPLAFF; CDR3 DNA: TGCGCCAGCAGCCAAGGGACAGGGCCTTTAGCTTTCTTT
V gene: TRBV12-3/TRBV12-4; clone size: -; J gene: TRBJ2-1; D gene: -; CDR3 protein: CASSRDWQETQFF; CDR3 DNA: TGTGCCAGCAGTAGGGACTGGCAAGAGACCCAGTTCTTC
V gene: TRBV6-5; clone size: -; J gene: TRBJ2-3; D gene: TRBD2; CDR3 protein: CASSYTSGSFDTQYF; CDR3 DNA: TGTGCCAGCAGTTACACGAGCGGGAGTTTCGATACGCAGTATTTT
V gene: TRBV7-6; clone size: -; J gene: TRBJ2-3; D gene: -; CDR3 protein: CASSLAAGAQYF; CDR3 DNA: TGTGCCAGCAGCTTAGCAGCCGGGGCGCAGTATTTT
V gene: TRBV27; clone size: -; J gene: TRBJ2-1; D gene: TRBD2; CDR3 protein: CASSPGTRRYNEQFF; CDR3 DNA: TGTGCCAGCAGCCCCGGGACTAGGAGGTACAATGAGCAGTTCTTC
V gene: TRBV11-2; clone size: few; J gene: TRBJ2-2; D gene: TRBD1; CDR3 protein: CASSSLRLDRGDTGELFF; CDR3 DNA: TGTGCCAGCAGCTCCTTAAGATTGGACAGGGGGGACACCGGGGAGCTGTTTTTT
V gene: TRBV29-1; clone size: -; J gene: TRBJ2-3; D gene: -; CDR3 protein: CSLAGPLSDTQYF; CDR3 DNA: TGCAGCTTAGCTGGGCCCCTCTCAGACACGCAGTATTTT
V gene: TRBV20-1; clone size: -; J gene: TRBJ2-1; D gene: TRBD2; CDR3 protein: CSARHLSGSYNEQFF; CDR3 DNA: TGCAGTGCTAGACACCTTAGCGGGAGTTACAATGAGCAGTTCTTC
V gene: TRBV3-1; clone size: -; J gene: TRBJ2-1; D gene: TRBD2; CDR3 protein: CASSQAAGAVNAQFF; CDR3 DNA: TGTGCCAGCAGCCAAGCCGCGGGAGCAGTAAATGCGCAGTTCTTC
V gene: TRBV20-1; clone size: -; J gene: TRBJ2-1; D gene: TRBD2; CDR3 protein: CSARKWTSGRANEQFF; CDR3 DNA: TGCAGTGCTCGAAAATGGACTAGCGGGAGGGCCAATGAGCAGTTCTTC
V gene: TRBV20-1; clone size: -; J gene: TRBJ2-7; D gene: TRBD2; CDR3 protein: CSARESGRGLYEQYF; CDR3 DNA: TGCAGTGCTAGAGAAAGCGGGAGAGGGCTCTACGAGCAGTACTTC
V gene: TRBV7-9; clone size: -; J gene: TRBJ1-2; D gene: -; CDR3 protein: CASSLPRGDNYGYTF; CDR3 DNA: TGTGCCAGCAGCTTACCTCGGGGCGATAACTATGGCTACACCTTC
V gene: TRBV14; clone size: -; J gene: TRBJ2-3; D gene: TRBD2; CDR3 protein: CASTSLADTDTQYF; CDR3 DNA: TGTGCCAGCACCAGTCTAGCGGACACAGATACGCAGTATTTT
V gene: TRBV2; clone size: -; J gene: TRBJ1-5; D gene: -; CDR3 protein: CASSESSNQPQHF; CDR3 DNA: TGTGCCAGCAGTGAGAGTAGCAATCAGCCCCAGCATTTT
V gene: TRBV7-9; clone size: -; J gene: TRBJ2-1; D gene: TRBD2; CDR3 protein: CASSTKGTSGISSYNEQFF; CDR3 DNA: TGTGCCAGCAGCACAAAAGGGACTAGCGGGATTAGCTCCTACAATGAGCAGTTCTTC
V gene: TRBV7-7; clone size: -; J gene: TRBJ2-5; D gene: TRBD1; CDR3 protein: CASSSTPGQGVMETQYF; CDR3 DNA: TGTGCCAGCAGTTCAACCCCCGGACAGGGTGTGATGGAGACCCAGTACTTC
V gene: TRBV7-9; clone size: -; J gene: TRBJ2-5; D gene: -; CDR3 protein: CASSLGAGLSETQYF; CDR3 DNA: TGTGCCAGCAGCTTAGGAGCCGGACTATCAGAGACCCAGTACTTC
V gene: TRBV6-2/TRBV6-3; clone size: few; J gene: TRBJ2-6; D gene: -; CDR3 protein: CASSPLEGGANVLTF; CDR3 DNA: TGTGCCAGCAGCCCACTGGAAGGGGGGGCCAACGTCCTGACTTTC
V gene: TRBV7-2; clone size: many; J gene: TRBJ2-2; D gene: -; CDR3 protein: CASSMTRNTGELFF; CDR3 DNA: TGTGCCAGCAGTATGACGCGGAACACCGGGGAGCTGTTTTTT